This T cell receptor beta chain appears in the sequencing data of a study of T cell responses to AZD1222 COVID-19 vaccine. Study findings and constraints: A reported finding is that nearly half of spike-specific TCRs target unmutated variant regions. Baseline serostatus was positive in only five to seven AZD1222 recipients.

Trimming pared 8 bases from V and 2 bases from J, leaving 17 bases between. Germline V gene lookup returns CDR1 SGHAT and CDR2 FQNNGV. The CDR3 contains 15 residues. The method was immunoSEQ multiplex PCR; TCRdb's version includes in-frame clones alone and lacks a portion of them. This sample has 95,000 to 110,000 clones, with about 88% found just once. Points on this clone: Its matching antigen is unknown.

The chain couples TRBV11-2 to TRBJ2-3; possible D gene TRBD2, 6 bases. This material consisted of peripheral blood, taken on day 0 of AZD1222 vaccination. This sequence originates from an adult in good health. The CDR3 region is CASLLTGVSTDTQYF. The CDR3 DNA sequence: TGTGCCAGCCTCCTTACGGGGGTTTCCACAGATACGCAGTATTTT. The complete variable domain, with remaining parts taken from reference TRBV11-2 and TRBJ2-3, reads EAGVAQSPRYKIIEKRQSVAFWCNPISGHATLYWYQQILGQGPKLLIQFQNNGVVDDSQLPKDRFSAERLKGVDSTLKIQPAKLEDSAVYLCASLLTGVSTDTQYFGPGTRLTVL.